The entry below gives a single TCR beta chain sequence along with its context. The source of the sample is a study of blood T cell repertoires in COVID-19. Clones were read by immunoSEQ multiplex PCR, and TCRdb kept only the in-frame ones, dropping some. The table shows approximately 350,000 clones, with 65% to 90% occurring only once. Germline V CDR1 and CDR2: LGHDT, YNNKEL (reference sequence). V dropped 6 bases and J dropped 5 bases, with 13 bases sitting between them. The CDR3 covers 14 residues. The V and J genes are TRBV3-1 (or the pseudogene TRBV3-2) and TRBJ1-4; possible D gene TRBD1, 6 bases. The receptor's source is a woman aged 55-75 years with COVID-19, enrolled during active disease. The sequencing sample was made of peripheral blood. This CDR3 reads CASRRTAGNEKLFF. The CDR3 DNA reads TGTGCCAGCAGGAGGACAGCGGGAAATGAAAAACTGTTTTTT.